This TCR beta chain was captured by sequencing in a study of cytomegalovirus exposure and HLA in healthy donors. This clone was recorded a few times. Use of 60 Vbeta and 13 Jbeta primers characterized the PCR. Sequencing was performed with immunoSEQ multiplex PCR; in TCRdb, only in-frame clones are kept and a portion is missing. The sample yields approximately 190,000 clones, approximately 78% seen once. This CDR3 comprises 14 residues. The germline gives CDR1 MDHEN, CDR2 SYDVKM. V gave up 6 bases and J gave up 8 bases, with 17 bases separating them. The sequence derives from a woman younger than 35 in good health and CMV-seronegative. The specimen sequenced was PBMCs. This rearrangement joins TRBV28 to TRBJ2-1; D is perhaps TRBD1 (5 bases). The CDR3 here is CASSPPPSRDEQFF. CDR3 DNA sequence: TGTGCCAGCAGCCCGCCCCCGAGCAGGGATGAGCAGTTCTTC.